The 4 T cell receptor beta chains below were found in one sample sequenced in a study of shared clonotypes between healthy human individuals. Profiling relied on immunoSEQ multiplex PCR, and the TCRdb table lists in-frame clones only, not all of them. Of about 2,500,000 clones in the sample, around 90% are singletons; the top ten hold roughly 0.13%. The sequencing input was naive CD4+ T cells sorted from blood. The subset was: CD45RA+ positively selected. The receptor source for this set is a man younger than 30 in good health.

This clone has just one count. CDR3 amino acids: CASSPYVGLAGDETQYF. In DNA, the CDR3 is TGCGCCAGCAGCCCTTACGTGGGACTAGCGGGAGACGAGACCCAGTACTTC. The chain employs TRBV4-3 and TRBJ2-5; TRBD2 agrees at 14 bases. With 4 bases clipped from V and 5 bases from J, the junction kept 9 bases outside the gene matches. CDR3 size: 17 residues. Germline V gene sequence: CDR1 LGHNA, CDR2 YSLEER.

This sequence joins TRBV6-5 and TRBJ2-1; D might be TRBD1 (6 bases). This CDR3 region has 12 residues. CDR1 is MNHEY, CDR2 SVGAGI, per germline. V was trimmed by 6 bases and J by 15 bases, leaving 18 bases between them. This CDR3 reads CASSSFGGHPFF. In DNA, the CDR3 is TGTGCCAGCAGCTCATTTGGGGGACATCCGTTCTTC.

This chain uses TRBV7-2 with TRBJ2-3; perhaps D is TRBD1 or TRBD2 (5 bases each). The CDR3 sequence is 15 residues long. Germline CDR1 reads SGHTA; CDR2 reads FQGNSA. Trimming stripped 3 bases from V and 5 bases from J, with 15 bases between. In DNA form, the CDR3 reads TGTGCCAGCAGCTTTAGGTCACGAGGGGTAGATACGCAGTATTTT. It yields the protein CASSFRSRGVDTQYF.

V gene TRBV11-2 combines with J gene TRBJ1-6; D is ambiguous. Germline values: CDR1 SGHAT, CDR2 FQNNGV. V was shortened by 0 bases and J by 13 bases, with 19 bases between the two germline ends. This CDR3 is built from 16 residues. CDR3 in DNA: TGTGCCAGCAGCTTAGACTCTGGCAGGCGGCATCCCCCCCTCCACTTT. Translating it yields CASSLDSGRRHPPLHF. The full variable domain, rest sourced from reference TRBV11-2 and TRBJ1-6, is EAGVAQSPRYKIIEKRQSVAFWCNPISGHATLYWYQQILGQGPKLLIQFQNNGVVDDSQLPKDRFSAERLKGVDSTLKIQPAKLEDSAVYLCASSLDSGRRHPPLHFGNGTRLTVT.